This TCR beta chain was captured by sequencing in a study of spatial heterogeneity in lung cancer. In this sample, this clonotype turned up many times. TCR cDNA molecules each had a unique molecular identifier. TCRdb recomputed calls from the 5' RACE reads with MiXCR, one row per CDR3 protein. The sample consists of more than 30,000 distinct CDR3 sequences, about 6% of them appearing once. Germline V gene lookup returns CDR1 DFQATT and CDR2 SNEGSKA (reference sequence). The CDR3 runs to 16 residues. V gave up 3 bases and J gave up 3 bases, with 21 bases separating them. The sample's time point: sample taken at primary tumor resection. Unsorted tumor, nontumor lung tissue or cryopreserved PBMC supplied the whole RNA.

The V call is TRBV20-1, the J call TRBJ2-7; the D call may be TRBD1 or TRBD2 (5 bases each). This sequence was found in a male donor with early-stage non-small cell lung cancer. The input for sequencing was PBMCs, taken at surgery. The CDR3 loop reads CSARGIGTHSLYEQYF. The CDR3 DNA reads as TGCAGTGCTAGGGGGATCGGGACCCACTCCCTCTACGAGCAGTACTTC.